Below, 13 T cell receptor beta chains from the same sample are listed, as sequenced in a study of T cells in narcolepsy. Data came from immunoSEQ multiplex PCR; TCRdb stores just in-frame clones and leaves some out. Of some 25,000 clones listed, about 86% are singletons. Sequencing was done on a sample of CD45RA- memory CD4+ T cells from PBMCs. These TCRs come from a human donor with narcolepsy.

This sequence joins TRBV7-3 and TRBJ2-3, with 8 bases aligning to TRBD1. V lost 5 bases to trimming and J lost 8 bases; unmatched junction nucleotides: 12. The CDR3 extends over 15 amino acids. CDR1 is SGHTA, CDR2 FQGTGA, per germline. The CDR3 DNA is TGTGCCAGCAGCCCCTCCGGACAGGGAGGCGGTACGCAGTATTTT. Translating gives CASSPSGQGGGTQYF.

This clone showed up just once. This chain connects TRBV6-5 to TRBJ1-1, with a tentative D call TRBD1 (5 bases). The CDR3 is 13 amino acids. The V gene's germline CDR1 is MNHEY and CDR2 SVGAGI. With 6 bases removed from V and 7 bases from J, the gap between germline ends came to 15 bases. CDR3 loop: CASSSDTAHEAFF. The CDR3 nucleotides are TGTGCCAGCAGCTCGGACACAGCTCATGAAGCTTTCTTT.

The gene calls are TRBV5-1 and TRBJ2-3; D not resolved. Germline CDR1 is SGHRS and CDR2 is YFSETQ. V was clipped by 0 bases and J by 2 bases, with 10 bases between them. CDR3 size: 15 residues. CDR3 in amino acids: CASSLDGGYTDTQYF. The CDR3 DNA sequence: TGCGCCAGCAGCTTGGACGGCGGATACACAGATACGCAGTATTTT.

V usage is TRBV6-6 and J usage is TRBJ2-1, with D unresolved. Germline values: CDR1 MNHNY, CDR2 SVGAGI (reference sequence). The V gene lost 0 bases and the J gene lost 5 bases, with 8 bases spanning the gap. The CDR3 has 14 residues. CDR3: CASSYSSVDNEQFF. CDR3 DNA: TGTGCCAGCAGTTACTCGAGTGTAGACAATGAGCAGTTCTTC.

The chain links TRBV6-6 to TRBJ1-1, with 8 positions matching TRBD1. CDR3 length equals 16 residues. After removal of 5 bases from V and 2 bases from J, the junction contained 10 bases not matched to a gene. The germline V gene has CDR1 MNHNY and CDR2 SVGAGI (reference sequence). The CDR3 spells CASSAGLTGGNTEAFF. CDR3 DNA sequence: TGTGCCAGCAGTGCCGGATTAACAGGGGGTAACACTGAAGCTTTCTTT.

The rearrangement joins TRBV13 to TRBJ2-1; TRBD2 agrees at 16 bases. Per the germline V gene, CDR1 is PRHDT and CDR2 is FYEKMQ (reference sequence). V was clipped by 4 bases and J by 8 bases; unmatched bases: 11. The CDR3 is 18 residues long. The CDR3 DNA reads as TGTGCCAGCAGCTCGCACCCGGGACTAGCGGGGGGGCTGGATGAGCAGTTCTTC. This encodes CASSSHPGLAGGLDEQFF.

Here the CDR3 DNA reads TGCGCCAGCAGCTGGATAGCGGGATCAGGGGATACGCAGTATTTT. Its protein is CASSWIAGSGDTQYF. The gene calls are TRBV5-1 and TRBJ2-3; 8 bases are a match to TRBD2. The CDR3 is 15 amino acids. Germline V gene lookup returns CDR1 SGHRS and CDR2 YFSETQ. Trimming at V came to 3 bases and at J to 6 bases, leaving 9 bases not matched to a gene.

Only a few counts were recorded for this clone. This rearrangement joins TRBV5-1 to TRBJ2-2; 7 positions match TRBD2. V lost 4 bases and J lost 6; bases outside the gene matches: 15. In germline, CDR1 is SGHRS, CDR2 YFSETQ. The CDR3 is 17 amino acids. CDR3 loop: CASSESFGLDPAGELFF. Written as DNA, the CDR3 is TGCGCCAGCAGCGAGAGCTTTGGACTAGATCCTGCCGGGGAGCTGTTTTTT.

The chain couples TRBV7-2 to TRBJ1-6; TRBD1 matches 8 bases. V trimming: 5 bases; J trimming: 7 bases; junction bases outside the gene matches: 7. Looked up from germline, CDR1 is SGHTA and CDR2 is FQGNSA. The CDR3 is made up of 15 amino acids. Here the CDR3 DNA reads TGTGCCAGCAGCATCCAGACAGGGGCGAATTCACCCCTCCACTTT. Translating gives CASSIQTGANSPLHF.

The V call is TRBV30, the J call TRBJ1-2; no definite D call. Germline CDR1 GTSNPN, CDR2 SVGIG (reference sequence). The CDR3 loop spans 11 amino acids. V was trimmed by 7 bases and J by 14 bases, leaving 20 bases between them. CDR3 protein: CASQPRGPVTF. The CDR3 DNA sequence: TGTGCCTCCCAACCCAGAGGACCAGTAACCTTC.

This clone was counted between two and nine times. This rearrangement joins TRBV11-1 to TRBJ2-5; possible D gene TRBD2, 5 bases. The germline V gene has CDR1 SGHAT and CDR2 FQDESV (reference sequence). CDR3 size: 13 residues. Deletions cut 5 bases from V and 5 bases from J, with 12 bases between. The CDR3 sequence is CASSPSYSETQYF. CDR3 nucleotides: TGTGCCAGCAGCCCTAGCTATTCGGAGACCCAGTACTTC.

The chain uses TRBV19 and TRBJ1-1; 8 nucleotides align to TRBD1. The CDR3 is 13 amino acids. The V segment lost 7 bases and the J segment 7 bases; nucleotides outside the gene matches: 8. Germline CDR1 and CDR2: LNHDA and SQIVND (reference sequence). The CDR3 DNA reads as TGTGCCAGTAAACCCGGGACAGGTCGTGAAGCTTTCTTT. Translation: CASKPGTGREAFF.

The chain carries TRBV18 and TRBJ2-2, with 10 bases identical to TRBD2. Trimming took 3 bases from V and 7 from J; bases not matched to a gene: 8. From germline, CDR1 is KGHSH and CDR2 LQKENI. The CDR3 consists of 16 residues. The CDR3, as DNA: TGTGCCAGCTCACCCTTGACTAGCGGGTCCGGCGGGGAGCTGTTTTTT. Its translation is CASSPLTSGSGGELFF.